The clone carrying this TCR beta chain came up a few times. Original handling: Estimation of nucleated cell counts was performed using reference gene primer amplification. The table came from immunoSEQ multiplex PCR; TCRdb's copy has only in-frame clones and leaves some out. V and J calls and clone size are given by that table; D and trimming were obtained from the DNA. The data show 330,000 or so clones, 85% to 90% seen once. The data are from a study of blood T cell repertoires in COVID-19. Study details: Samples of COVID-19 (acute and convalescent) were obtained from the United States, Italy and Spain.

Germline V gene data show CDR1 as LNHNV and CDR2 as YYDKDF (reference sequence). J lost 5 bases, V lost 0 bases, and 5 bases had no gene match. The length of the CDR3 is 15 residues. Participant ages covered about 18 to 95 years across around 25 US areas. This chain links TRBV15 with TRBJ2-7, with 9 bases lining up with TRBD2. The clonotype was recovered from a woman in her twenties or thirties who had been exposed to COVID-19. Sequencing was carried out using PBMCs or T cells enriched from blood (not recorded which). This chain's CDR3 is CATSRDSGSSDEQYF. In DNA, the CDR3 is TGTGCCACCAGCAGAGATAGCGGGAGTTCCGACGAGCAGTACTTC.